This T cell receptor (beta chain) came from a study of cytomegalovirus exposure and HLA in healthy donors. The trim removed 4 bases at V and 2 bases at J, leaving 3 bases unmatched. CDR3 length equals 14 residues. Germline values: CDR1 LNHDA, CDR2 SQIVND (reference sequence). This table comes from immunoSEQ multiplex PCR, and its TCRdb copy is limited to in-frame clones, with some not included. The sample has over 120,000 clones, roughly 87% seen once. The donors were members of the validation cohort comprising 120 subjects, separate from the roughly 640-subject first cohort. Sequencing was done on a sample of PBMCs. V gene TRBV19 combines with J gene TRBJ2-3; TRBD2 matches 7 bases. The receptor was isolated from a young man in good health and CMV-seropositive. The CDR3 nucleotides are TGTGCCAGTAGTACAGCGGGGACCACAGATACGCAGTATTTT. Encoded protein: CASSTAGTTDTQYF.